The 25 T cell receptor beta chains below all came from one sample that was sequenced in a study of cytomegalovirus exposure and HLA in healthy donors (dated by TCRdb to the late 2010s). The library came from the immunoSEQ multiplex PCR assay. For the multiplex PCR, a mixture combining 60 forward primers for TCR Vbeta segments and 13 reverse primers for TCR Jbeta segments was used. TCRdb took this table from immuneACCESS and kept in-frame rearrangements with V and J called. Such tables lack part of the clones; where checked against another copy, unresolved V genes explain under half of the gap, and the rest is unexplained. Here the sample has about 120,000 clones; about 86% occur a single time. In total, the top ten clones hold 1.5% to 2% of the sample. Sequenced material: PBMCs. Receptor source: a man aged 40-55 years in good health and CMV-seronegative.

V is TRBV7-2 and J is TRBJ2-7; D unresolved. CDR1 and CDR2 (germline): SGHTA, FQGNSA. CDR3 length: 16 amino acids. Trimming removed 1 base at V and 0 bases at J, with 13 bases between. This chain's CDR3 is CASSLVGAKSSYEQYF. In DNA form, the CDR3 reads TGTGCCAGCAGCTTAGTCGGAGCTAAGAGCTCCTACGAGCAGTACTTC.

The CDR3 sequence is CASSYRTGQDEQYF. CDR3 in DNA: TGTGCCAGCAGCTATAGGACAGGGCAGGACGAGCAGTACTTC. The rearrangement uses TRBV7-2 and TRBJ2-7; the match to TRBD1 covers 8 bases. CDR1 is SGHTA and CDR2 is FQGNSA in the germline V gene. V shed 4 bases, J shed 5 bases, and the junction held 7 bases outside the gene matches. The CDR3 runs to 14 residues.

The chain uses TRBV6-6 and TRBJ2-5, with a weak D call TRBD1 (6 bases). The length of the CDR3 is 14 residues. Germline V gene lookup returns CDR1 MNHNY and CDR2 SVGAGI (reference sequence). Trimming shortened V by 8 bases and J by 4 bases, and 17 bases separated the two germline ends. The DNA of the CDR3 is TGTGCCAGCGCGGACCCACAGGGTGGAGAGACCCAGTACTTC. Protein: CASADPQGGETQYF.

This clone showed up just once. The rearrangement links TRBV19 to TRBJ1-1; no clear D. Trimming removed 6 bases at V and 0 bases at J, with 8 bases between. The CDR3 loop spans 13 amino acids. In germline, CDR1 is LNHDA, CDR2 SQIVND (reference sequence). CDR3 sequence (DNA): TGTGCCAGTAGCCCTCTTGTGAACACTGAAGCTTTCTTT. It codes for CASSPLVNTEAFF.

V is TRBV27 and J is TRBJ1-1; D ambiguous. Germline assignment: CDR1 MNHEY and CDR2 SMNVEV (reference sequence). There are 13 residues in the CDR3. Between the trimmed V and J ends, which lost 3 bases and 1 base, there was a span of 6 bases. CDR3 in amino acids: CASSLFWNTEAFF. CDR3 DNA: TGTGCCAGCAGTTTGTTCTGGAACACTGAAGCTTTCTTT.

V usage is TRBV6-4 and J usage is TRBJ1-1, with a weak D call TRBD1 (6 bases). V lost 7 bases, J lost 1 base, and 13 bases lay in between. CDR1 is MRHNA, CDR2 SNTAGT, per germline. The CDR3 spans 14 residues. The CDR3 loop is CASKRDTGNTEAFF. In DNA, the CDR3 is TGTGCCAGCAAAAGGGACACCGGGAACACTGAAGCTTTCTTT.

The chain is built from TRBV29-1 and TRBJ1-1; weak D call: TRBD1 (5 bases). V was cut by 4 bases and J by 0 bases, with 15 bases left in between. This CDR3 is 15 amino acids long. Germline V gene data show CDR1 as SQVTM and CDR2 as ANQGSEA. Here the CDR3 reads CSVGLPSGMNTEAFF. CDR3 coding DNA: TGCAGCGTTGGTCTCCCCTCAGGGATGAACACTGAAGCTTTCTTT.

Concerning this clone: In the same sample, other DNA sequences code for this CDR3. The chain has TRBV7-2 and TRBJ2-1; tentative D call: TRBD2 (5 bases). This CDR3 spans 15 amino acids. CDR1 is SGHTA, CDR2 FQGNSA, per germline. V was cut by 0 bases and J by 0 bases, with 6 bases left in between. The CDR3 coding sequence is TGTGCCAGCAGCTTAGCGGGGAGCTCCTACAATGAGCAGTTCTTC. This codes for CASSLAGSSYNEQFF.

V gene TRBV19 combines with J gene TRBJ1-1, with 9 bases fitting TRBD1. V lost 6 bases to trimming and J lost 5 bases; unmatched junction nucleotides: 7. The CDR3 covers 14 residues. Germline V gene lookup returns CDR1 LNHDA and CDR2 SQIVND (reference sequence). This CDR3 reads CASSYRGRVTEAFF. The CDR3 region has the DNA TGTGCCAGTAGCTACAGGGGGCGAGTAACTGAAGCTTTCTTT.

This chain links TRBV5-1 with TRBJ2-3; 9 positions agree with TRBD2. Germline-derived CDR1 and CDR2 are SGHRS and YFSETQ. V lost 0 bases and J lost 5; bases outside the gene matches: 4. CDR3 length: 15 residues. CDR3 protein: CASSLERGVGDTQYF. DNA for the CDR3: TGCGCCAGCAGCTTGGAGCGGGGGGTGGGAGATACGCAGTATTTT.

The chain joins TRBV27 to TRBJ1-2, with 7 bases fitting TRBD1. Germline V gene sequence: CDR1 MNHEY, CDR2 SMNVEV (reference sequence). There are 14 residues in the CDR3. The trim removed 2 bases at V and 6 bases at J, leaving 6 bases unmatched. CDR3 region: CASSLRGGGNGYTF. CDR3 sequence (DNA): TGTGCCAGCAGTTTAAGAGGAGGGGGCAATGGCTACACCTTC.

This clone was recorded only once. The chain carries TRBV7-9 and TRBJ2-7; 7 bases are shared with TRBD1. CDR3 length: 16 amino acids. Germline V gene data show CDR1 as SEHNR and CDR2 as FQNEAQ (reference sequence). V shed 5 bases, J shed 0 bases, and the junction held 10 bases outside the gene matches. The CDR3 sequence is CASSPRQGPSSYEQYF. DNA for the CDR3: TGTGCCAGCAGCCCCCGACAGGGACCCAGCTCCTACGAGCAGTACTTC. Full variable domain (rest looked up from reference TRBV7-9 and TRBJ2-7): DTGVSQNPRHKITKRGQNVTFRCDPISEHNRLYWYRQTLGQGPEFLTYFQNEAQLEKSRLLSDRFSAERPKGSFSTLEIQRTEQGDSAMYLCASSPRQGPSSYEQYFGPGTRLTVT.

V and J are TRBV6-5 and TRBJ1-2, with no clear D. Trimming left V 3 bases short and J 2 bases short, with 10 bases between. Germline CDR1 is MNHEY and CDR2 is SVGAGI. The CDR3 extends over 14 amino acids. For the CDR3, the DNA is TGTGCCAGCAGTTATCGGACGGGGAACTATGGCTACACCTTC. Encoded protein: CASSYRTGNYGYTF.

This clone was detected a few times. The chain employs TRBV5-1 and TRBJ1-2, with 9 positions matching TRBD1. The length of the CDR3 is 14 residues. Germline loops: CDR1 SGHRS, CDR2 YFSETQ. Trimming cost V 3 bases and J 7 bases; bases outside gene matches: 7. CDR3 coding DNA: TGCGCCAGCAGCTGGGACGGGGGACAGGGTGGCTACACCTTC. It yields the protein CASSWDGGQGGYTF.

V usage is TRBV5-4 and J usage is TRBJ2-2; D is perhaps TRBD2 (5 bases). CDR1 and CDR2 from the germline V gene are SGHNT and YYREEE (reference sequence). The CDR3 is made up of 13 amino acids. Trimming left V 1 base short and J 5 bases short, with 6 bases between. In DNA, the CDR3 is TGTGCCAGCAGCTTGAGGGAGACCGGGGAGCTGTTTTTT. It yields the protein CASSLRETGELFF.

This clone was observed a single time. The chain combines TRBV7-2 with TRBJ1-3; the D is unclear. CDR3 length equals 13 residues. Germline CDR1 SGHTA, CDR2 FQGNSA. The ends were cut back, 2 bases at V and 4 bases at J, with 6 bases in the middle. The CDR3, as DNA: TGTGCCAGCAGCTTAATCCTCGGAAACACCATATATTTT. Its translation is CASSLILGNTIYF. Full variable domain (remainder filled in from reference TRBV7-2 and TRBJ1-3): GAGVSQSPSNKVTEKGKDVELRCDPISGHTALYWYRQSLGQGLEFLIYFQGNSAPDKSGLPSDRFSAERTGGSVSTLTIQRTQQEDSAVYLCASSLILGNTIYFGEGSWLTVV.

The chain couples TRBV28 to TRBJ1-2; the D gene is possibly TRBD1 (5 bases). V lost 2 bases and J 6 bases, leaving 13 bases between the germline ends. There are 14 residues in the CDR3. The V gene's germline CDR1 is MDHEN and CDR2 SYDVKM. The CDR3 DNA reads TGTGCCAGCAGTTTACCAGGGAATCCAGATGGCTACACCTTC. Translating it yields CASSLPGNPDGYTF.

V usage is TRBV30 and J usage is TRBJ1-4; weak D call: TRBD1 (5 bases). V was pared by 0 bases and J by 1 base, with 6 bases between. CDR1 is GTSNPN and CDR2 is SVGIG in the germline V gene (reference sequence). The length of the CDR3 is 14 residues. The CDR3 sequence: CAWSVGGTNEKLFF. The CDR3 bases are TGTGCCTGGAGTGTGGGGGGAACTAATGAAAAACTGTTTTTT.

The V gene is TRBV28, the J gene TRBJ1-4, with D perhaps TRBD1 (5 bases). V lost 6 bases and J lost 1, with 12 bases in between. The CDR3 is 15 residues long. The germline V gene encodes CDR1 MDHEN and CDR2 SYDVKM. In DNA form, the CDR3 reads TGTGCCAGCAGCCCCGCCCAGGGAACTAATGAAAAACTGTTTTTT. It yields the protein CASSPAQGTNEKLFF.

The CDR3 spells CASVPDSHYEQYF. DNA of the CDR3: TGTGCCAGCGTCCCCGACAGTCACTACGAGCAGTACTTC. The chain is built from TRBV6-1 and TRBJ2-7; possible D gene TRBD1, 5 bases. The CDR3 has 13 amino acids. Germline V gives CDR1 MNHNS, CDR2 SASEGT. Trimming pared 8 bases from V and 3 bases from J, leaving 14 bases between.

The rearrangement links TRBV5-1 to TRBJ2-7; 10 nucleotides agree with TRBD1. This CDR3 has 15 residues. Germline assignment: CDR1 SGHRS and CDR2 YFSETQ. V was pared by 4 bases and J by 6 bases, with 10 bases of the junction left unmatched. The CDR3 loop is CASSLYGQGVGEQYF. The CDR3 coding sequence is TGCGCCAGCAGCCTTTACGGACAGGGGGTAGGCGAGCAGTACTTC. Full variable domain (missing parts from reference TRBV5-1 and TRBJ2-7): KAGVTQTPRYLIKTRGQQVTLSCSPISGHRSVSWYQQTPGQGLQFLFEYFSETQRNKGNFPGRFSGRQFSNSRSEMNVSTLELGDSALYLCASSLYGQGVGEQYFGPGTRLTVT.

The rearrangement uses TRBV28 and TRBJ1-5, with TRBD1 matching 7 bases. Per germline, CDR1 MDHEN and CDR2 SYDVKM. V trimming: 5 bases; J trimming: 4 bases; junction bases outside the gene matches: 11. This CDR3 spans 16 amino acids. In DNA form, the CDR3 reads TGTGCCAGCAGTCCCGAGACAGGGTTCGGAAATCAGCCCCAGCATTTT. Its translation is CASSPETGFGNQPQHF.

The CDR3 loop reads CASSWDRGVTEAFF. The DNA of the CDR3 is TGTGCCAGCAGCTGGGACAGGGGAGTAACTGAAGCTTTCTTT. V and J are TRBV7-2 and TRBJ1-1, with 10 bases identical to TRBD1. The V gene end was trimmed by 4 bases and the J gene end by 5 bases; junction bases not matched to a gene: 4. This CDR3 has 14 residues. Germline values: CDR1 SGHTA, CDR2 FQGNSA.

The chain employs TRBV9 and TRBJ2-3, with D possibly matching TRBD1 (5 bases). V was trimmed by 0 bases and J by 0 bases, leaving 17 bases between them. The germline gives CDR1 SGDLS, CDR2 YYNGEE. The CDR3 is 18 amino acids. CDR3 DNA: TGTGCCAGCAGCGTAGATGGTACAGGCCCGACTAGCACAGATACGCAGTATTTT. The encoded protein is CASSVDGTGPTSTDTQYF.

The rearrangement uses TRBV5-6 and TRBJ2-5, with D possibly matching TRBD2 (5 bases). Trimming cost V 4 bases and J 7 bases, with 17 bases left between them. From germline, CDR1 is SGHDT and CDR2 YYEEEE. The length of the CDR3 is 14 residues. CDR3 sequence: CASSPRWTPRTQYF. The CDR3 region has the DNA TGTGCCAGCAGCCCACGTTGGACTCCGCGGACCCAGTACTTC.